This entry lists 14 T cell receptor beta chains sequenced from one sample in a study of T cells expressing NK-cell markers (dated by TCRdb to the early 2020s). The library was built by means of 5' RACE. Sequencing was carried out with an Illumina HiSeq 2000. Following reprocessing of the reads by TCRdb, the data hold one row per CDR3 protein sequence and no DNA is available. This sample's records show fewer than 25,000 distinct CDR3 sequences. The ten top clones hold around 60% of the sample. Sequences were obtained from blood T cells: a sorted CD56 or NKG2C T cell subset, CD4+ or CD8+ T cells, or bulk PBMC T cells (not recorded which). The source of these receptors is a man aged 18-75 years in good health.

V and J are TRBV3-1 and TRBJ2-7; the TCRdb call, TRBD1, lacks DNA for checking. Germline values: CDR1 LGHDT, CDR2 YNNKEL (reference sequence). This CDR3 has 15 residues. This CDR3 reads CASSQARQGPYEQYF.

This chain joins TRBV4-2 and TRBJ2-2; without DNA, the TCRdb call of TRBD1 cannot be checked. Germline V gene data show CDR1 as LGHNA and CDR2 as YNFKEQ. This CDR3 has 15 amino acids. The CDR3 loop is CASSQATGGAGELFF.

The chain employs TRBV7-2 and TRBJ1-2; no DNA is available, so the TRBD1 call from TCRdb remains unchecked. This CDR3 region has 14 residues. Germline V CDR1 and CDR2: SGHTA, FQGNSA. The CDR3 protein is CASSPGAGAGGYTF.

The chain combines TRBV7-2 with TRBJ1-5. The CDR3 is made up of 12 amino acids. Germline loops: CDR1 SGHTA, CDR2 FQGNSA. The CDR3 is CASSLSAQPQHF.

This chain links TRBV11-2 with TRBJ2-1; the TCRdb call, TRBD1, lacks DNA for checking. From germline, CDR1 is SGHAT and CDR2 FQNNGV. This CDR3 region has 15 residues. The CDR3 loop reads CASSRGSSSYNEQFF.

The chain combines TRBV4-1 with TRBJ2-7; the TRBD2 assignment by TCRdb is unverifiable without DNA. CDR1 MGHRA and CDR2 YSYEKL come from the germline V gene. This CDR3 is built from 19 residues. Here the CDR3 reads CASSLIMTSGGPSSYEQYF.

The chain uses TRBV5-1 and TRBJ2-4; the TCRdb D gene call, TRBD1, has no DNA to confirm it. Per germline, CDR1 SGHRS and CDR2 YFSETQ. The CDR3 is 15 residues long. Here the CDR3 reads CASSPQPGAKNIQYF.

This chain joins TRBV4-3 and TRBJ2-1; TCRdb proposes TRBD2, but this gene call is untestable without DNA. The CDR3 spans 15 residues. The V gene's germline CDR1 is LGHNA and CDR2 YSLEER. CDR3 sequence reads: CASSHTSGGAWEQFF.

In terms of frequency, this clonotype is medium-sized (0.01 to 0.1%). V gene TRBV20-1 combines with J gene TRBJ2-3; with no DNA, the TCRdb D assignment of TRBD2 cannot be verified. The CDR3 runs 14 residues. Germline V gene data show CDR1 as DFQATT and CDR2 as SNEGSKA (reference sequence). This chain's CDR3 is CSAGSGSSPDTQYF.

CDR3 loop: CASSEEEGLGANVLTF. The chain is built from TRBV6-1 and TRBJ2-6; TCRdb outputs TRBD2, but without DNA this stays unchecked. The CDR3 has 16 residues. Germline V gives CDR1 MNHNS, CDR2 SASEGT.

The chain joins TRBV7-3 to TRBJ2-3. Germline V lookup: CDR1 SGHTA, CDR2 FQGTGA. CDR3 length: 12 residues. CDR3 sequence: CASSLNADTQYF.

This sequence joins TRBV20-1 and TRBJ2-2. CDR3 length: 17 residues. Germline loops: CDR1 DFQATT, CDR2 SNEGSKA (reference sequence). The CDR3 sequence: CSARDSTPQTITGELFF.

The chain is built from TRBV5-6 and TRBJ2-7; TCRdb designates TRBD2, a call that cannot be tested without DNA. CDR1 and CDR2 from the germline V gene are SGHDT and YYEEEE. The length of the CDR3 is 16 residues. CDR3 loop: CASSLLAASGTYEQYF.

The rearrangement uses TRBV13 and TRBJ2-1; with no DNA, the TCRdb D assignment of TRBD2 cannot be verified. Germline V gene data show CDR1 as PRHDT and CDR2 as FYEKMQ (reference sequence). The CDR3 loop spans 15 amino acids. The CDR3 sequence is CASSFSLGRSNEQFF.